This passage covers 20 T cell receptor beta chains from one sample sequenced in a study of blood T cell repertoires in COVID-19. The repertoire was sequenced with immunoSEQ multiplex PCR; TCRdb's copy has only in-frame clones and lacks some. The top ten hold approximately 5.3% of the sample, which has a few hundred thousand clones, about 85% seen once. Sequenced sample: PBMCs or T cells enriched from blood (not recorded which). The receptors here all came from a woman aged 25 to 39 who had recovered from COVID-19.

The chain employs TRBV30 and TRBJ2-1; possible D gene TRBD1, 5 bases. V gave up 4 bases and J gave up 1 base, with 8 bases separating them. The CDR3 has 13 amino acids. CDR1 is GTSNPN, CDR2 SVGIG, per germline (reference sequence). The CDR3: CAWTQGSYNEQFF. CDR3 coding DNA: TGTGCCTGGACCCAGGGTTCCTACAATGAGCAGTTCTTC.

This chain uses TRBV7-8 with TRBJ1-1; maybe TRBD1 (5 bases). The CDR3 runs 14 residues. Looked up from germline, CDR1 is SGHVS and CDR2 is FQNEAQ. The CDR3 sequence: CDSGVGEANTEAFF. CDR3 coding DNA: TGTGATTCGGGGGTGGGTGAGGCGAACACTGAAGCTTTCTTT.

The rearrangement joins TRBV4-1 to TRBJ1-4, with a weak D call TRBD1 (5 bases). The V gene lost 0 bases and the J gene lost 7 bases, with 15 bases spanning the gap. Germline V CDR1 and CDR2: MGHRA, YSYEKL. The CDR3 is 16 residues long. As DNA, the CDR3 is TGCGCCAGCAGCCAAGATGGGTGGGGGGAGACTGAAAAACTGTTTTTT. This encodes CASSQDGWGETEKLFF.

This rearrangement joins TRBV29-1 to TRBJ1-5; the D is unclear. This CDR3 region has 14 residues. Germline values: CDR1 SQVTM, CDR2 ANQGSEA. The germline V and J ends were trimmed by 6 bases and 7 bases, with 19 bases remaining between them. CDR3 bases: TGCAGCGTGGCCGATGTCGCTCCGGGACAGCCCCAGCATTTT. Residues: CSVADVAPGQPQHF. The full variable domain, with the rest looked up from reference TRBV29-1 and TRBJ1-5, is SAVISQKPSRDICQRGTSLTIQCQVDSQVTMMFWYRQQPGQSLTLIATANQGSEATYESGFVIDKFPISRPNLTFSTLTVSNMSPEDSSIYLCSVADVAPGQPQHFGDGTRLSIL.

The V and J genes are TRBV6-5 and TRBJ1-1; no firm D call. Trimming pared 8 bases from V and 3 bases from J, leaving 4 bases between. The CDR3 loop spans 10 amino acids. Germline V gene data show CDR1 as MNHEY and CDR2 as SVGAGI. The CDR3 loop reads CASGYTEAFF. DNA of the CDR3: TGTGCCAGCGGCTACACTGAAGCTTTCTTT.

This rearrangement joins TRBV11-1 to TRBJ1-2, with a tentative D call TRBD1 (5 bases). The length of the CDR3 is 16 residues. With 6 bases removed from V and 8 bases from J, the gap between germline ends came to 25 bases. Germline V CDR1 and CDR2: SGHAT, FQDESV (reference sequence). CDR3 loop: CASSSPVVWGEGGYTF. CDR3 sequence (DNA): TGTGCCAGCAGTTCGCCCGTCGTCTGGGGGGAAGGCGGCTACACCTTC.

The J gene is TRBJ2-7, the V gene TRBV10-3, with D tentatively TRBD1 (6 bases). In germline, CDR1 is ENHRY, CDR2 SYGVKD. The length of the CDR3 is 15 residues. V lost 6 bases, J lost 0 bases, and 15 bases lay in between. CDR3 in amino acids: CAIRQGQGSSYEQYF. The DNA for the CDR3 is TGTGCCATCAGGCAGGGGCAGGGGAGCTCCTACGAGCAGTACTTC.

V and J are TRBV4-3 and TRBJ1-3; TRBD1 might be the D (6 bases). In germline, CDR1 is LGHNA, CDR2 YSLEER. The CDR3 totals 17 residues. The ends were cut back, 1 base at V and 4 bases at J, with 17 bases in the middle. CDR3 protein: CASSQVGGTVVGNTIYF. DNA for the CDR3: TGCGCCAGCAGCCAAGTAGGGGGAACGGTAGTAGGAAACACCATATATTTT.

The chain recombines TRBV11-3 with TRBJ2-1; D is possibly TRBD1 (6 bases). The CDR3 has 16 amino acids. Trimming pared 1 base from V and 2 bases from J, leaving 12 bases between. CDR1 and CDR2 from the germline V gene are SGHNT and YENEEA. The CDR3 is CASSLGQGNAYNEQFF. The CDR3 coding sequence is TGTGCCAGCAGCTTAGGGCAGGGGAATGCCTACAATGAGCAGTTCTTC.

The chain recombines TRBV7-2 with TRBJ2-7, with D perhaps matching TRBD2 (5 bases). V was shortened by 5 bases and J by 6 bases, with 17 bases between the two germline ends. The CDR3 is 14 residues long. The germline gives CDR1 SGHTA, CDR2 FQGNSA. DNA of the CDR3: TGTGCCAGCAGCCATATGAATCCGGGATCCGAGCAGTACTTC. This encodes CASSHMNPGSEQYF.

The rearrangement links TRBV28 to TRBJ1-6; tentatively, D is TRBD1 (5 bases). CDR1 and CDR2 from the germline V gene are MDHEN and SYDVKM. Trimming cost V 6 bases and J 9 bases, with 15 bases left between them. This CDR3 contains 14 residues. The CDR3 sequence: CASSARLRGSPLHF. The DNA for the CDR3 is TGTGCCAGCAGCGCCAGACTTAGGGGTTCACCCCTCCACTTT.

V is TRBV30 and J is TRBJ1-2; no clear D gene. Between the trimmed V and J ends, which lost 0 bases and 6 bases, there was a span of 5 bases. The germline V gene encodes CDR1 GTSNPN and CDR2 SVGIG (reference sequence). This CDR3 has 11 amino acids. CDR3 sequence (DNA): TGTGCCTGGAGTGTACGGGATGGCTACACCTTC. Translation gives CAWSVRDGYTF.

V usage is TRBV19 and J usage is TRBJ1-1; D may be TRBD1 (6 bases). The germline V gene has CDR1 LNHDA and CDR2 SQIVND (reference sequence). The CDR3 consists of 16 residues. The V end was cut by 9 bases, the J end by 7 bases, with 27 bases between. The CDR3 DNA reads as TGTGCCAGCCACATCCGTGGCAGGGGAGCCCCCTATGAAGCTTTCTTT. This sequence encodes CASHIRGRGAPYEAFF.

The table lists this clone with a count of one. Other DNA sequences in the same sample also yield this CDR3. This chain joins TRBV5-1 and TRBJ1-1; D might be TRBD1 (5 bases). CDR3 length: 15 residues. Per germline, CDR1 SGHRS and CDR2 YFSETQ. V was clipped by 0 bases and J by 0 bases, with 9 bases between them. Written as DNA, the CDR3 is TGCGCCAGCAGCTTGGCGCCAGGGATGAACACTGAAGCTTTCTTT. Its protein is CASSLAPGMNTEAFF.

This chain connects TRBV2 to TRBJ2-1, with 10 bases fitting TRBD2. CDR1 is SNHLY and CDR2 is FYNNEI in the germline V gene. Losses at the gene ends were 1 base for V and 4 bases for J; bases not matched to a gene: 1. The CDR3 has 15 residues. The CDR3 sequence is CASSEVSGGYNEQFF. In DNA, the CDR3 is TGTGCCAGCAGTGAAGTTAGCGGGGGGTACAATGAGCAGTTCTTC.

The J gene is TRBJ2-5, the V gene TRBV18; no reliable D call. Trimming left V 3 bases short and J 2 bases short, with 7 bases between. The CDR3 totals 13 residues. Germline V gene sequence: CDR1 KGHSH, CDR2 LQKENI. The CDR3 loop is CASSPTQQETQYF. DNA for the CDR3: TGTGCCAGCTCACCTACACAGCAAGAGACCCAGTACTTC.

The chain uses TRBV3-1 (or the pseudogene TRBV3-2) and TRBJ1-2, with D possibly being TRBD1 (5 bases). This CDR3 spans 15 amino acids. Trimming pared 4 bases from V and 2 bases from J, leaving 14 bases between. Germline assignment: CDR1 LGHDT and CDR2 YNNKEL (reference sequence). This CDR3 reads CASSPTNRRNYGYTF. CDR3 DNA: TGTGCCAGCAGCCCTACCAACAGGCGGAACTATGGCTACACCTTC.

CDR3 sequence (DNA): TGTGCCAGCTCACCACAGGTGGCTACCGGGGTCGAGCAGTACTTC. Its protein product is CASSPQVATGVEQYF. The genes are TRBV18 and TRBJ2-7; D perhaps matches TRBD2 (5 bases). V lost 1 base to trimming and J lost 6 bases, with 16 bases between them. The CDR3 runs 15 residues. Germline V lookup: CDR1 KGHSH, CDR2 LQKENI.

The CDR3 sequence: CASSLGSTYEQYF. Here the CDR3 DNA reads TGTGCCAGCAGTTTGGGGAGTACCTACGAGCAGTACTTC. The chain joins TRBV6-5 to TRBJ2-7; D is perhaps TRBD2 (5 bases). Between the trimmed V and J ends, which lost 4 bases and 2 bases, there was a span of 9 bases. CDR3 size: 13 residues. CDR1 is MNHEY, CDR2 SVGAGI, per germline.

In regard to this clone: The junction departs from germline at one end; a sequencing error may be responsible. The chain carries TRBV7-7 and TRBJ1-1, with no clear D. CDR1 is SSHAT and CDR2 is FNYEAQ in the germline V gene (reference sequence). This CDR3 has 13 residues. Here the CDR3 reads CASSLGRNTEAFF. DNA for the CDR3: TGTGCTAGCAGCTTAGGTCGGAACACTGAAGCTTTCTTT.